What follows are 15 T cell receptor beta chains derived from one specimen sequenced in a study of preoperative IRX-2 immunotherapy in early breast cancer. Profiling relied on immunoSEQ multiplex PCR, and the TCRdb table lists in-frame clones only, not all of them. The table lists fewer than 25,000 clones, over 85% of them singletons. Treatment reported: preoperative locoregional IRX-2 cytokine immunotherapy. The sample in question was tumor tissue, obtained after IRX-2 immunotherapy. The receptors derive from a human donor with breast cancer.

The V call is TRBV5-1, the J call TRBJ2-3; D is undetermined. V was shortened by 4 bases and J by 1 base, with 10 bases between the two germline ends. The CDR3 has 14 residues. Per the germline V gene, CDR1 is SGHRS and CDR2 is YFSETQ. The CDR3 region has the DNA TGCGCCAGCAGCCCCCGACTTGGCACAGATACGCAGTATTTT. Residues: CASSPRLGTDTQYF.

The genes are TRBV6-1 and TRBJ2-2; D is unclear. The CDR3 has 12 residues. Trimming shortened V by 7 bases and J by 0 bases, and 3 bases separated the two germline ends. Germline loops: CDR1 MNHNS, CDR2 SASEGT. DNA for the CDR3: TGTGCCAGCAAAACGAACACCGGGGAGCTGTTTTTT. This gives the protein CASKTNTGELFF.

This chain joins TRBV7-9 and TRBJ2-5; D uncertain. This CDR3 region has 16 residues. V was cut by 1 base and J by 1 base, with 13 bases left in between. Germline V gene lookup returns CDR1 SEHNR and CDR2 FQNEAQ (reference sequence). CDR3 in DNA: TGTGCCAGCAGCTTAGGTCTCCGGGCAGCCCAAGAGACCCAGTACTTC. Translation: CASSLGLRAAQETQYF.

CDR3 nucleotide sequence: TGTGCCAGCTCACCCCTTCGTGGACCGACCCCCACAGATACGCAGTATTTT. It is translated as CASSPLRGPTPTDTQYF. The chain joins TRBV18 to TRBJ2-3; no clear D. V lost 3 bases, J lost 2 bases, and 18 bases lay in between. This CDR3 is 17 amino acids long. CDR1 is KGHSH and CDR2 is LQKENI in the germline V gene.

The rearrangement joins TRBV28 to TRBJ1-5; 7 bases are a match to TRBD1. Germline V gene sequence: CDR1 MDHEN, CDR2 SYDVKM. The CDR3 covers 14 residues. V was pared by 4 bases and J by 2 bases, with 2 bases of the junction left unmatched. CDR3: CASSSTGGNQPQHF. As DNA, the CDR3 is TGTGCCAGCAGTTCTACAGGGGGCAATCAGCCCCAGCATTTT.

J is TRBJ2-4 and V is TRBV2, with D uncertain. Trimming took 0 bases from V and 1 from J, leaving 16 bases between them. CDR1 is SNHLY and CDR2 is FYNNEI in the germline V gene. This CDR3 is built from 18 residues. The CDR3 nucleotides read TGTGCCAGCAGTGAAGCGCTTCGTAGGCCTGCCGCCAAAAACATTCAGTACTTC. It yields the protein CASSEALRRPAAKNIQYF.

The rearrangement links TRBV6-5 to TRBJ1-5; the D gene is possibly TRBD1 (5 bases). Germline V CDR1 and CDR2: MNHEY, SVGAGI. This CDR3 is 15 amino acids long. Trimming pared 4 bases from V and 2 bases from J, leaving 12 bases between. CDR3 region: CASSFGGVGNQPQHF. The CDR3 nucleotides are TGTGCCAGCAGTTTCGGAGGGGTTGGCAATCAGCCCCAGCATTTT.

The chain joins TRBV6-5 to TRBJ1-2; TRBD1 aligns across 9 bases. Trimming took 2 bases from V and 10 from J; bases not matched to a gene: 5. The germline gives CDR1 MNHEY, CDR2 SVGAGI. The CDR3 covers 13 residues. The CDR3 sequence: CASSYGTGSVYTF. The DNA of the CDR3 is TGTGCCAGCAGTTACGGGACAGGGAGTGTCTACACCTTC.

This clone was recorded a few times. CDR3 DNA: TGTGCCAGCAGTTTCGGGACTATCGGCTCCGAGCAGTTCTTC. Amino acid sequence: CASSFGTIGSEQFF. This chain joins TRBV28 and TRBJ2-1; 7 nucleotides match TRBD2. The CDR3 runs 14 residues. V trimming: 3 bases; J trimming: 10 bases; junction bases outside the gene matches: 9. Germline V gives CDR1 MDHEN, CDR2 SYDVKM.

V usage is TRBV28 and J usage is TRBJ1-5; 7 nucleotides align to TRBD1. The germline V gene has CDR1 MDHEN and CDR2 SYDVKM. The CDR3 sequence is 13 residues long. With V trimmed by 5 bases and J by 7 bases, 5 bases remained unmatched. CDR3 loop: CASSDRAYQPQHF. CDR3 coding DNA: TGTGCCAGCAGTGACAGGGCGTACCAGCCCCAGCATTTT.

V is TRBV2 and J is TRBJ1-5; 7 bases match TRBD1. This CDR3 region has 15 residues. Germline CDR1 is SNHLY and CDR2 is FYNNEI. The ends lost 6 bases at V and 0 bases at J; junction bases unmatched: 5. The CDR3 DNA reads TGTGCCAGCAGACGGGACAGTTATAGCAATCAGCCCCAGCATTTT. It codes for CASRRDSYSNQPQHF.

The V call is TRBV4-1, the J call TRBJ2-1, with D possibly being TRBD2 (5 bases). This CDR3 spans 13 amino acids. Germline V gene data show CDR1 as MGHRA and CDR2 as YSYEKL. CDR3 DNA sequence: TGCGTAGGGTCGCCGGGGTTAGGCAATGAGCAGTTCTTC. This codes for CVGSPGLGNEQFF.

The chain recombines TRBV12-1 with TRBJ1-6. TRBV12-1 is an annotated pseudogene. This CDR3 comprises 16 residues. This CDR3 is CASSEARGAPLRPLHF. Written as DNA, the CDR3 is TGTGCCAGCAGCGAGGCCCGAGGGGCCCCCCTTCGTCCCCTCCACTTT.

J is TRBJ2-5 and V is TRBV5-1; 9 bases line up with TRBD1. Germline CDR1 and CDR2: SGHRS and YFSETQ. V shed 4 bases and J 4 bases; nucleotides not matched to a gene: 11. This CDR3 contains 16 residues. CDR3 sequence: CASSLEGTGSTETQYF. CDR3 nucleotides: TGCGCCAGCAGCCTGGAAGGGACAGGGAGTACAGAGACCCAGTACTTC.

This chain connects TRBV6-6 to TRBJ2-4, with 9 nucleotides matching TRBD2. The germline gives CDR1 MNHNY, CDR2 SVGAGI (reference sequence). The V segment lost 6 bases and the J segment 5 bases; nucleotides outside the gene matches: 8. The CDR3 runs 15 residues. The CDR3 DNA is TGTGCCAGCAGCCCCGTTAGCGGGGGTCAAAACATTCAGTACTTC. This gives the protein CASSPVSGGQNIQYF.